Sequencing of this TCR beta chain was carried out in a study of human versus mouse CDR3 diversity and MHC coevolution. Regarding the study as a whole: The lowest clonal inequality scores came from most of the three human donors. Mice had fewer CDR3 deletions and insertions than humans on average. About 1.6 million TCR beta clonotypes were estimated for humans, the largest repertoire.

About this clone: The target antigen is unknown.

The CDR3 loop spans 14 amino acids. Trimming took off 1 base at V and 8 bases at J, with 11 bases between the two ends. CDR1 is SGHTA, CDR2 FQGNSA, per germline. The method was immunoSEQ multiplex PCR; TCRdb's version includes in-frame clones alone and lacks a portion of them. The sample contains about 77,000 clones, 92% of which appear only once. The TCR comes from a person aged 30-70 years in good health. The chain recombines TRBV7-2 with TRBJ1-4; tentative D call: TRBD1 (5 bases). Sequencing used naive CD4+ T cells from blood. Subset reported: CD45RO-negative CD62L-positive naive CD4 T cells. The CDR3 nucleotides are TGTGCCAGCAGCTTAGGACAGACGTGGGAAAAACTGTTTTTT. The encoded protein is CASSLGQTWEKLFF. Variable domain in full (rest from reference TRBV7-2 and TRBJ1-4): GAGVSQSPSNKVTEKGKDVELRCDPISGHTALYWYRQSLGQGLEFLIYFQGNSAPDKSGLPSDRFSAERTGGSVSTLTIQRTQQEDSAVYLCASSLGQTWEKLFFGSGTQLSVL.